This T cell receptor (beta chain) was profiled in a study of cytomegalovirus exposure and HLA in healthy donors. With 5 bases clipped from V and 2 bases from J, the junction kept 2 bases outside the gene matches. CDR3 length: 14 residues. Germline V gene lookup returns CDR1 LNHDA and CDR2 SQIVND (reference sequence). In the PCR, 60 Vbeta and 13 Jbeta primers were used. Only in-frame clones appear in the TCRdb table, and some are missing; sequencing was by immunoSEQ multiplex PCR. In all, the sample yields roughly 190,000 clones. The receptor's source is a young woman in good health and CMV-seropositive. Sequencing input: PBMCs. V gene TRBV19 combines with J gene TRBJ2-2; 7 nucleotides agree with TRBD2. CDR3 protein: CASSPTSNTGELFF. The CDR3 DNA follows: TGTGCCAGTAGTCCGACTAGCAACACCGGGGAGCTGTTTTTT.